This paragraph covers one T cell receptor (beta chain) sequence. The data were taken from a study of T cells after yellow fever vaccination. This CDR3 spans 12 amino acids. Germline CDR1 and CDR2: SNHLY and FYNNEI. Trimming removed 7 bases at V and 2 bases at J, with 8 bases between. TCRdb processed the 5' RACE reads anew with MiXCR; each CDR3 protein has one entry. The data contain some 100,000 distinct CDR3 sequences, 7.2% of them singletons. The receptor comes from a man aged 18-30 years who received the YFV17D yellow fever vaccine. V gene TRBV2 combines with J gene TRBJ1-1; D is uncertain. This specimen was CD4+ T cells sorted from PBMCs, taken around 45 days after the first yellow fever vaccination. In DNA form, the CDR3 reads TGTGCCAGCACCGCTGATAACACTGAAGCTTTCTTT. This encodes CASTADNTEAFF. The whole variable domain, remainder taken from reference TRBV2 and TRBJ1-1, is EPEVTQTPSHQVTQMGQEVILRCVPISNHLYFYWYRQILGQKVEFLVSFYNNEISEKSEIFDDQFSVERPDGSNFTLKIRSTKLEDSAMYFCASTADNTEAFFGQGTRLTVV.